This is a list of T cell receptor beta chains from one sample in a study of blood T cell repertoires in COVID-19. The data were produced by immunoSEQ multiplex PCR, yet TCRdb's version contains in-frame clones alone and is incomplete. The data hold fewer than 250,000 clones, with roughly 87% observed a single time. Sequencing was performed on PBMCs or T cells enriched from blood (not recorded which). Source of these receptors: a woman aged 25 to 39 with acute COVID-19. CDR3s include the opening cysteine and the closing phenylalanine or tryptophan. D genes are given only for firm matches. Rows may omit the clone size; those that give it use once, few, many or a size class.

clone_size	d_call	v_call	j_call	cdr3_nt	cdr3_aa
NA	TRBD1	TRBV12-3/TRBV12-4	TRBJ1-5	TGTGCCAGCAGAGACAGGGTTTATCAGCCCCAGCATTTT	CASRDRVYQPQHF
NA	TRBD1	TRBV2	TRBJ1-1	TGTGCCAGCAGTGAGAGACAGGGGGCCTTGAACACTGAAGCTTTCTTT	CASSERQGALNTEAFF
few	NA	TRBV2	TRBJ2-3	TGTGCCAGCAGGGAGGCTGAGGGCGCAGATACGCAGTATTTT	CASREAEGADTQYF
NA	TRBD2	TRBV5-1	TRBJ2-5	TGCGCCAGCAGCTTTTCGGGCAGCGGGGTCCAAGAGACCCAGTACTTC	CASSFSGSGVQETQYF
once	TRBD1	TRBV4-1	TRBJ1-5	TGCGCCAGCAGCCAGGGGACAGGATATCAGCCCCAGCATTTT	CASSQGTGYQPQHF
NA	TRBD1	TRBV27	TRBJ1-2	TGTGCCAGCAGTTATCTCCACAGGGGAAAAGACTATGGCTACACCTTC	CASSYLHRGKDYGYTF
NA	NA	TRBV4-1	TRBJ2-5	TGCGCCAGCAGCCAAGCACAGCTTTTCCAAGAGACCCAGTACTTC	CASSQAQLFQETQYF
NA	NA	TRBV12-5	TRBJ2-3	TGTGCTAGTGGTTTGCTTGATACGCAGTATTTT	CASGLLDTQYF
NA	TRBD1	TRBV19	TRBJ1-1	TGTGCCAGTAGGGAGAGGGGGCACACTGAAGCTTTCTTT	CASRERGHTEAFF
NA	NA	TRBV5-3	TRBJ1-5	TGTGCCAGAAGCTTGACAGAGGGCGCATCGAGCGGGAACAATCAGCCCCAGCATTTT	CARSLTEGASSGNNQPQHF
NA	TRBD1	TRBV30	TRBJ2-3	TGTGCCTGGTCGGGACAGGTTGGAGATACGCAGTATTTT	CAWSGQVGDTQYF
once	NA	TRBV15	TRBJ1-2	TGTGCCACCAGCAGAGCCAGGGATGGCTACACCTTC	CATSRARDGYTF
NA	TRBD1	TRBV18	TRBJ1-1	TGTGCCAGCTCACCTCAGGGGGGAAATCCCGGTGCAAAAGCTTTCTTT	CASSPQGGNPGAKAFF
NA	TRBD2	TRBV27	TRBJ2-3	TGTGCCAGCAGCGGACTAGCGGGGAAATGGGGGACGCAGTATTTT	CASSGLAGKWGTQYF
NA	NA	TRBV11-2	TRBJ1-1	TGTGCCAGCAGCTCCCAGGGCACTGAAGCTTTCTTT	CASSSQGTEAFF
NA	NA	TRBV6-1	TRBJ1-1	TGTGCCAGCAGTGCCTTTGAAGAGGAACCGAACACTGAAGCTTTCTTT	CASSAFEEEPNTEAFF
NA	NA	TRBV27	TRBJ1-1	TGTGCCAGCAGTTTTGGGCTTACCGCTGAAGCTTTCTTT	CASSFGLTAEAFF
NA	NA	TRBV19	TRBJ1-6	TGTGCCTCAGACGGGGGGACCTATAATTCACCCCTCCACTTT	CASDGGTYNSPLHF
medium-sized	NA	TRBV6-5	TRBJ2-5	TGTGCCAGCAGCTTCTGGGCAGGGGAAGGGGAGACCCAGTACTTC	CASSFWAGEGETQYF
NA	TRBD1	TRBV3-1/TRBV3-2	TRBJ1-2	TGTGCCAGCAGCCAAGATCCTTACAGGGGGCGCGGCTATGGCTACACCTTC	CASSQDPYRGRGYGYTF
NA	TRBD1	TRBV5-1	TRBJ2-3	TGCGCCAGCAGCTTGAGAGGACAGGGTTCGAGCACAGATACGCAGTATTTT	CASSLRGQGSSTDTQYF
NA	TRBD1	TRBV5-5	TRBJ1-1	TGTGCCAGCAGTTTGGACAGGGCGAACACTGAAGCTTTCTTT	CASSLDRANTEAFF
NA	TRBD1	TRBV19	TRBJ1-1	TGTGCCAGTAAGTACAGGGGGACTGAAGCTTTCTTT	CASKYRGTEAFF
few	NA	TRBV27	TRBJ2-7	TGTGCCAGCAGTTTGAGGAGGGATGCCGCATCCTACGAGCAGTACTTC	CASSLRRDAASYEQYF
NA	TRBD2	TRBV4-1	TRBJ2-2	TGCGCCAGCAGCCCTTCTATGGAAACTAGCGGACTGAACACCGGGGAGCTGTTTTTT	CASSPSMETSGLNTGELFF
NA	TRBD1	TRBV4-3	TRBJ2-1	TGCGCCAGCAGCCAAGATCCCGACAGGGACAATGAGCAGTTCTTC	CASSQDPDRDNEQFF
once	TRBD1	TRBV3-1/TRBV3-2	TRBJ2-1	TGTGCCAGCAGCCAAGGACAGGGGAACTACAATGAGCAGTTCTTC	CASSQGQGNYNEQFF
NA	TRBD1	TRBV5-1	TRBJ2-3	TGCGCCAGCAGCCGTGAGGGGGCGCATGATACGCAGTATTTT	CASSREGAHDTQYF
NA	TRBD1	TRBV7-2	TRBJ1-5	TGTGCCAGCAGCTTCACAGGGGGTTATAGCAATCAGCCCCAGCATTTT	CASSFTGGYSNQPQHF
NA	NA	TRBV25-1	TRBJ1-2	TGTGCCAGCAGTGGGGGGAAAGGACAGACCTTTTTTATCGGCGGCTACACCTTC	CASSGGKGQTFFIGGYTF
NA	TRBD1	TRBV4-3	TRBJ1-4	TGCGCCAGCAGCCAAGATCGGACAGGGTTTAATGAAAAACTGTTTTTT	CASSQDRTGFNEKLFF
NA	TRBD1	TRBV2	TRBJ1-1	TGTGCCAGCGATCGGGACAGGACGACTGAAGCTTTCTTT	CASDRDRTTEAFF
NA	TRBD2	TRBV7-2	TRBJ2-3	TGTGCCAGCAGGGAGACTAGCGGGGACAGCACAGATACGCAGTATTTT	CASRETSGDSTDTQYF
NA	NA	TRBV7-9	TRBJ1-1	TGTGCCAGCAGCATATCCCCTGAAGCTTTCTTT	CASSISPEAFF
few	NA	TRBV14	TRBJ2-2	TGTGCCAGCAGCCAACTAGAGACCGGGGAGCTGTTTTTT	CASSQLETGELFF
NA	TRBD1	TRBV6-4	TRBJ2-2	TGTGCCAGCAGAGAGAGGACAGGGGACACCGGGGAGCTGTTTTTT	CASRERTGDTGELFF
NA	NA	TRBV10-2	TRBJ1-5	TGCGCCAGCAGTGAACTGAATAGCAATCAGCCCCAGCATTTT	CASSELNSNQPQHF
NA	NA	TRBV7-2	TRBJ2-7	TGTGCCAGCAGCTTAGCCCGCGAGCAGTACTTC	CASSLAREQYF
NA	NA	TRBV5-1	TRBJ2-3	TGCGCCAGCAGCGGATCCGGGACTCTCACAGATACGCAGTATTTT	CASSGSGTLTDTQYF
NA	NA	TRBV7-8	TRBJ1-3	TGTGCCAGCAGCTTATGGAATACAGGGATATCAGGAAACACCATATATTTT	CASSLWNTGISGNTIYF
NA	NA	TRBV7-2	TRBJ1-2	TGTGCCAGCAGCTTAGAGTGGGCGAACTATGGCTACACCTTC	CASSLEWANYGYTF
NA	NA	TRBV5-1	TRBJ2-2	TGCGCCAGCAGCCTGGAGGGGCAGTTCGCGAACACCGGGGAGCTGTTTTTT	CASSLEGQFANTGELFF
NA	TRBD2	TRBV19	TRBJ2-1	TGTGCCAGTAGTCGGCGGCGGGGGGACTACAATGAGCAGTTCTTC	CASSRRRGDYNEQFF